This T cell receptor (beta chain) was observed in a study of blood T cell repertoires in COVID-19. Residents of about two dozen US areas, aged about 18 to 89 years, made up the participants. Libraries were prepared by immunoSEQ multiplex PCR; TCRdb keeps only in-frame clonotypes and omits some of them. The table has some 300,000 clones, approximately 88% seen once; the top ten hold 0.75% to 1%. Sequenced: PBMCs or T cells enriched from blood (not recorded which). The receptor was derived from a woman aged 30 to 39 who had recovered from COVID-19.

This chain's CDR3 is CASRGRGHGSQPQHF. CDR3 bases: TGTGCCAGCAGAGGAAGGGGGCATGGGAGTCAGCCCCAGCATTTT. The V call is TRBV2, the J call TRBJ1-5; TRBD1 matches 7 bases. There are 15 residues in the CDR3. In germline, CDR1 is SNHLY, CDR2 FYNNEI. The V gene end was trimmed by 6 bases and the J gene end by 6 bases; junction bases not matched to a gene: 11.